These 22 T cell receptor beta chains originate from one sample sequenced in a study of T cell responses to AZD1222 COVID-19 vaccine. Libraries were prepared by immunoSEQ multiplex PCR; TCRdb keeps only in-frame clonotypes and omits some of them. The profile shows around 140,000 clones, roughly 92% of them singletons. The starting material was peripheral blood, obtained on day 0 of AZD1222 vaccination. The receptors originated from an adult in good health.

CDR3 in amino acids: CASSEPTGDEQFF. Here the CDR3 DNA reads TGCGCCAGCAGCGAACCGACAGGGGATGAGCAGTTCTTC. This chain joins TRBV5-1 and TRBJ2-1, with TRBD1 matching over 8 bases. From germline, CDR1 is SGHRS and CDR2 YFSETQ. The CDR3 covers 13 residues. V gave up 4 bases and J gave up 8 bases; unmatched junction bases: 5.

The V and J genes are TRBV9 and TRBJ1-5; 7 nucleotides match TRBD1. CDR1 SGDLS and CDR2 YYNGEE come from the germline V gene. The CDR3 contains 14 residues. V was pared by 2 bases and J by 9 bases, with 8 bases of the junction left unmatched. This chain's CDR3 is CASSVGTVGSPQHF. CDR3 nucleotide sequence: TGTGCCAGCAGCGTGGGGACAGTAGGATCGCCCCAGCATTTT.

The chain combines TRBV18 with TRBJ2-6; no clear D gene. The CDR3 is 17 amino acids. Per the germline V gene, CDR1 is KGHSH and CDR2 is LQKENI. Trimming removed 1 base at V and 0 bases at J, with 10 bases between. In DNA form, the CDR3 reads TGTGCCAGCTCACCACAAATTCGGCACTCTGGGGCCAACGTCCTGACTTTC. Translated: CASSPQIRHSGANVLTF. The full variable domain, its missing parts supplied by reference TRBV18 and TRBJ2-6, is NAGVMQNPRHLVRRRGQEARLRCSPMKGHSHVYWYRQLPEEGLKFMVYLQKENIIDESGMPKERFSAEFPKEGPSILRIQQVVRGDSAAYFCASSPQIRHSGANVLTFGAGSRLTVL.

The chain couples TRBV2 to TRBJ1-2; no firm D call. This CDR3 has 12 residues. Trimming took 5 bases from V and 5 from J, leaving 9 bases between them. The germline CDR1 and CDR2 sequences are SNHLY and FYNNEI. CDR3 protein: CASSTQWYGYTF. The CDR3 DNA is TGTGCCAGCAGTACCCAATGGTATGGCTACACCTTC.

The gene calls are TRBV9 and TRBJ2-3, with TRBD1 matching over 8 bases. The CDR3 loop spans 14 amino acids. J gave up 0 bases and V 7 bases, and 4 bases lay outside the gene matches. Per germline, CDR1 SGDLS and CDR2 YYNGEE. CDR3 region: CASGTGRSTDTQYF. The CDR3, as DNA: TGTGCCAGCGGGACAGGAAGAAGCACAGATACGCAGTATTTT.

This clone was seen only a few times. The V and J genes are TRBV5-1 and TRBJ1-5; 8 nucleotides line up with TRBD1. This CDR3 contains 15 residues. With 4 bases clipped from V and 4 bases from J, the junction kept 7 bases outside the gene matches. CDR1 and CDR2 from the germline V gene are SGHRS and YFSETQ. The CDR3 sequence: CASSTQTGGNQPQHF. In DNA, the CDR3 is TGCGCCAGCAGCACCCAAACAGGGGGTAATCAGCCCCAGCATTTT.

The J gene is TRBJ1-3, the V gene TRBV6-5; D unresolved. This CDR3 has 15 amino acids. V lost 2 bases, J lost 0 bases, and 8 bases lay in between. CDR1 and CDR2 (germline): MNHEY, SVGAGI. DNA of the CDR3: TGTGCCAGCAGTTACGACTGGAGCTCTGGAAACACCATATATTTT. Translating it yields CASSYDWSSGNTIYF.

This sequence joins TRBV27 and TRBJ2-2, with 13 bases lining up with TRBD2. Germline CDR1 and CDR2: MNHEY and SMNVEV (reference sequence). The V segment lost 5 bases and the J segment 5 bases; nucleotides outside the gene matches: 5. The CDR3 runs to 16 residues. Here the CDR3 DNA reads TGTGCCAGCAGTCGAGAGGGACTAGCGGGGACCGGGGAGCTGTTTTTT. Residues: CASSREGLAGTGELFF.

V usage is TRBV5-1 and J usage is TRBJ2-5, with D perhaps matching TRBD1 (6 bases). CDR1 and CDR2 (germline): SGHRS, YFSETQ. The V end was cut by 3 bases, the J end by 5 bases, with 17 bases between. This CDR3 has 15 amino acids. CDR3 amino acids: CASSSFPRGGETQYF. The CDR3 nucleotides are TGCGCCAGCAGCTCATTCCCCAGGGGCGGGGAGACCCAGTACTTC.

This clone turned up a few times. This rearrangement joins TRBV2 to TRBJ1-2; D ambiguous. CDR1 is SNHLY and CDR2 is FYNNEI in the germline V gene. The V gene lost 8 bases and the J gene lost 9 bases, with 16 bases spanning the gap. The CDR3 totals 12 residues. CDR3 in amino acids: CASRTTAVSYTF. Written as DNA, the CDR3 is TGTGCCAGCCGGACCACGGCGGTGAGCTACACCTTC.

The CDR3 DNA is TGTGCCAGCAGCCTCGAACCGGGGGCGAGGAGGGATACGCAGTATTTT. The encoded protein is CASSLEPGARRDTQYF. This sequence joins TRBV7-9 and TRBJ2-3, with D possibly being TRBD1 or TRBD2 (6 bases each). The V and J ends lost 5 bases and 6 bases respectively, with 21 bases between them. The germline V gene has CDR1 SEHNR and CDR2 FQNEAQ (reference sequence). The CDR3 length is 16 residues.

The count of this clone is one. This rearrangement joins TRBV25-1 to TRBJ2-7; TRBD2 matches 12 bases. V was pared by 4 bases and J by 4 bases, with 8 bases of the junction left unmatched. The germline V gene has CDR1 MGHDK and CDR2 SYGVNS. The CDR3 contains 16 residues. The CDR3 region has the DNA TGTGCCAGCAGTGCACGCCGACTAGCGGGAGAATACGAGCAGTACTTC. It specifies CASSARRLAGEYEQYF.

This clone was recorded a few times. V gene TRBV5-1 combines with J gene TRBJ1-2; 9 bases align to TRBD1. The CDR3 spans 14 residues. The V segment lost 0 bases and the J segment 7 bases; nucleotides outside the gene matches: 4. Germline-derived CDR1 and CDR2 are SGHRS and YFSETQ. In DNA, the CDR3 is TGCGCCAGCAGCTTGGAAGGACAGGGGCTTGGCTACACCTTC. Protein sequence: CASSLEGQGLGYTF.

The V call is TRBV9, the J call TRBJ1-2; 8 bases are a match to TRBD1. The V and J ends lost 0 bases and 5 bases, in that order; junction bases with no gene match: 6. The CDR3 contains 15 residues. The V gene's germline CDR1 is SGDLS and CDR2 YYNGEE. This CDR3 is CASSVDQGAGYGYTF. The CDR3 coding sequence is TGTGCCAGCAGCGTAGACCAGGGGGCAGGGTATGGCTACACCTTC.

This chain joins TRBV30 and TRBJ2-7; a weak D match, TRBD2 (5 bases). This CDR3 spans 14 amino acids. V lost 6 bases, J lost 5 bases, and 20 bases lay in between. In germline, CDR1 is GTSNPN, CDR2 SVGIG (reference sequence). This CDR3 is CACGRTLPGNEQYF. The CDR3 region has the DNA TGTGCCTGCGGGCGGACTCTTCCCGGGAACGAGCAGTACTTC.

The chain employs TRBV28 and TRBJ2-1; possibly TRBD2 for D (6 bases). Germline V gives CDR1 MDHEN, CDR2 SYDVKM. The CDR3 runs to 16 residues. V lost 5 bases and J 6 bases, leaving 20 bases between the germline ends. The CDR3 sequence: CASSTSRNSGPNEQFF. In DNA, the CDR3 is TGTGCCAGCAGTACCAGTCGTAATAGCGGCCCCAATGAGCAGTTCTTC. The variable domain in full, completed from reference TRBV28 and TRBJ2-1, reads DVKVTQSSRYLVKRTGEKVFLECVQDMDHENMFWYRQDPGLGLRLIYFSYDVKMKEKGDIPEGYSVSREKKERFSLILESASTNQTSMYLCASSTSRNSGPNEQFFGPGTRLTVL.

The chain has TRBV15 and TRBJ2-7, with D hard to call. Germline V gene sequence: CDR1 LNHNV, CDR2 YYDKDF (reference sequence). V gave up 1 base and J gave up 7 bases, with 11 bases separating them. The CDR3 consists of 13 residues. CDR3 sequence (DNA): TGTGCCACCAGCAGAGTTAAGGGTTGGGAGCAGTACTTC. Its translation is CATSRVKGWEQYF.

The V gene is TRBV12-3 or TRBV12-4, the J gene TRBJ1-2; D possibly corresponds to TRBD1 (5 bases). The germline V and J ends were trimmed by 1 base and 8 bases, with 11 bases remaining between them. The CDR3 has 13 amino acids. This chain's CDR3 is CASSLVRDEGYTF. CDR3 coding DNA: TGTGCCAGCAGTTTAGTCCGGGACGAAGGCTACACCTTC.

This clone was seen more than once but under ten times. V and J are TRBV3-1 (or the pseudogene TRBV3-2) and TRBJ2-7; either TRBD1 or TRBD2 may supply D (7 bases each). Germline V gene lookup returns CDR1 LGHDT and CDR2 YNNKEL (reference sequence). The CDR3 totals 15 residues. V was clipped by 5 bases and J by 2 bases, with 16 bases between them. In DNA, the CDR3 is TGTGCCAGCAGCAGCGGGGCAGGGGGACCCTACGAGCAGTACTTC. Amino acid sequence: CASSSGAGGPYEQYF.

This chain links TRBV2 with TRBJ1-1; possible D gene TRBD1, 5 bases. V was trimmed by 6 bases and J by 3 bases, leaving 5 bases between them. The germline V gene has CDR1 SNHLY and CDR2 FYNNEI. The CDR3 sequence is 11 residues long. The CDR3 loop is CASRGDTEAFF. DNA for the CDR3: TGTGCCAGCAGGGGGGACACTGAAGCTTTCTTT.

This rearrangement joins TRBV6-5 to TRBJ1-1, with D possibly TRBD1 on 6 matching bases. V lost 1 base, J lost 0 bases, and 12 bases lay in between. CDR3 length equals 16 residues. Germline loops: CDR1 MNHEY, CDR2 SVGAGI. The CDR3 DNA reads as TGTGCCAGCAGTTACTTGCAGGGGATGATGAACACTGAAGCTTTCTTT. This codes for CASSYLQGMMNTEAFF.

The DNA of the CDR3 is TGTGCCAGTAGTATAGACCCAGACAGGGCGTGGGGCTACACCTTC. Its protein product is CASSIDPDRAWGYTF. The rearrangement links TRBV19 to TRBJ1-2; 7 bases agree with TRBD1. The CDR3 has 15 residues. The J segment lost 8 bases and the V segment lost 0 bases, leaving 9 bases of the junction unmatched. The germline V gene has CDR1 LNHDA and CDR2 SQIVND (reference sequence).